This entry lists 5 T cell receptor beta chains sequenced from one sample in a study of T cell repertoires in cytomegalovirus infection. Each CDR3 protein is one row after TCRdb ran MiXCR on the reads. The sample contains around 490,000 distinct CDR3 sequences, less than 30% of which appear only once. Sequencing was done on a sample of PBMCs. These receptors came from a human donor in good health (CMV status not recorded). Some clones in this sample may be carry-over from other donors' samples.

The V call is TRBV14, the J call TRBJ2-3; D is undetermined. The V end was cut by 4 bases, the J end by 9 bases, with 20 bases between. Germline V CDR1 and CDR2: SGHDN, FVKESK. The CDR3 length is 15 residues. CDR3 DNA sequence: TGTGCCAGCAGCCCGTCGGCAGGCGCCTCCGTAACGCAGTATTTT. Translation: CASSPSAGASVTQYF.

This clonotype was counted ten times or more. CDR3 in amino acids: CASSVTSGIVEQFF. CDR3 nucleotides: TGTGCCAGCAGCGTTACTAGCGGGATCGTTGAGCAGTTCTTC. This chain connects TRBV7-3 to TRBJ2-1, with 10 positions matching TRBD2. The CDR3 consists of 14 residues. Germline V gene data show CDR1 as SGHTA and CDR2 as FQGTGA. The J segment lost 9 bases and the V segment lost 5 bases, leaving 7 bases of the junction unmatched.

V and J are TRBV14 and TRBJ2-2; TRBD2 is a possible D gene (5 bases). Per germline, CDR1 SGHDN and CDR2 FVKESK. Trimming left V 1 base short and J 5 bases short, with 11 bases between. The CDR3 extends over 15 amino acids. CDR3 nucleotide sequence: TGTGCCAGCAGCCAAGGACGATCGGGAACCGGGGAGCTGTTTTTT. This gives the protein CASSQGRSGTGELFF. Variable domain in full (rest from reference TRBV14 and TRBJ2-2): EAGVTQFPSHSVIEKGQTVTLRCDPISGHDNLYWYRRVMGKEIKFLLHFVKESKQDESGMPNNRFLAERTGGTYSTLKVQPAELEDSGVYFCASSQGRSGTGELFFGEGSRLTVL.

A few counts support this clonotype. The gene calls are TRBV4-3 and TRBJ2-7; no reliable D call. Looked up from germline, CDR1 is LGHNA and CDR2 is YSLEER. The CDR3 length is 15 residues. V shed 5 bases and J shed 4 bases, with 18 bases lying between them. Here the CDR3 reads CASSSTASMRYEQYF. CDR3 DNA sequence: TGCGCCAGCAGCTCTACTGCCAGTATGAGATACGAGCAGTACTTC.

V usage is TRBV20-1 and J usage is TRBJ1-6; the match to TRBD1 covers 9 bases. The ends lost 3 bases at V and 9 bases at J; junction bases unmatched: 3. The CDR3 contains 13 residues. CDR1 is DFQATT, CDR2 SNEGSKA, per germline (reference sequence). The CDR3 DNA reads TGCAGTGCTAGTGCGACAGGGGGTTCACCCCTCCACTTT. Amino acid sequence: CSASATGGSPLHF.